The present TCR beta chain was sequenced within a study of identifying expanded T cells in peripheral blood. Regarding the study as a whole: Differentially abundant clones: about 1.1 between replicates, 16.4 at 2 to 3 weeks, 19 to 20 at four.

The repertoire was sequenced with immunoSEQ multiplex PCR; TCRdb's copy has only in-frame clones and lacks some. The top ten clones hold under 9% of a sample with approximately 100,000 clones, about 88% of them seen once. With respect to this clone: Antigen unknown.

The CDR3 contains 17 residues. V was cut by 1 base and J by 5 bases, with 20 bases left in between. Germline V gene sequence: CDR1 LGHNA, CDR2 YNFKEQ. During the collection period, no donor immune events like infections were recorded. The sequenced material came from blood. The V call is TRBV4-2, the J call TRBJ2-5; D ambiguous. The clonotype comes from a person aged 18 to 70 in good health. The CDR3 DNA follows: TGTGCCAGCAGCCAAGCCCACTATACCGGTCTAGAGGAGACCCAGTACTTC. It codes for CASSQAHYTGLEETQYF.